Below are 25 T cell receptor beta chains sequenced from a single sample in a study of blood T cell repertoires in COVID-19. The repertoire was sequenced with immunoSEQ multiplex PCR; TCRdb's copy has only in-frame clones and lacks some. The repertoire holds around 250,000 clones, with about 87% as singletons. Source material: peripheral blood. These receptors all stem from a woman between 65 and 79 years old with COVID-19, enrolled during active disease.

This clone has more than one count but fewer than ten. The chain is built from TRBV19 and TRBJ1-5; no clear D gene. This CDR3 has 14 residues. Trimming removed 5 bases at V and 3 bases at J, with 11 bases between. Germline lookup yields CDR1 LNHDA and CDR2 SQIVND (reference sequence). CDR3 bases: TGTGCCAGTAGTTGGCGGCGGCTCAATCAGCCCCAGCATTTT. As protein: CASSWRRLNQPQHF.

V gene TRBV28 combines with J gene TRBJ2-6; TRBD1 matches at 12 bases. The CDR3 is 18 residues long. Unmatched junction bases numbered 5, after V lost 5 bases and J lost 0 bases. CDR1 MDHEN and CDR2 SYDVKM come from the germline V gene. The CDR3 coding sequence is TGTGCCAGCAGTCCACCGGGACAGGGGGCCTCTGGGGCCAACGTCCTGACTTTC. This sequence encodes CASSPPGQGASGANVLTF.

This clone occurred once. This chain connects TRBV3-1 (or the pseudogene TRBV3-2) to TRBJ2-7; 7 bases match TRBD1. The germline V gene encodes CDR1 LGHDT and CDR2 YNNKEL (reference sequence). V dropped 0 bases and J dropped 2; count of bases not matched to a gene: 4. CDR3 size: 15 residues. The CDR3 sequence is CASSQEGTVAYEQYF. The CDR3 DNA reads TGTGCCAGCAGCCAAGAAGGGACAGTCGCCTACGAGCAGTACTTC.

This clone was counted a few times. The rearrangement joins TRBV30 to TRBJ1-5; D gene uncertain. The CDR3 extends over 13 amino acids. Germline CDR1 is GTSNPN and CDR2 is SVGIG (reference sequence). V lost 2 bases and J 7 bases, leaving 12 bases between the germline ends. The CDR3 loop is CAWSPQDGQPQHF. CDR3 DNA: TGTGCCTGGAGTCCCCAGGATGGACAGCCCCAGCATTTT.

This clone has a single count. CDR3 coding DNA: TGTGCCATCAGTACAGGGTTAAGCAATCAGCCCCAGCATTTT. This encodes CAISTGLSNQPQHF. V usage is TRBV10-3 and J usage is TRBJ1-5, with D possibly TRBD1 on 6 matching bases. The CDR3 is 14 residues long. Germline loops: CDR1 ENHRY, CDR2 SYGVKD. Trimming removed 5 bases at V and 1 base at J, with 9 bases between.

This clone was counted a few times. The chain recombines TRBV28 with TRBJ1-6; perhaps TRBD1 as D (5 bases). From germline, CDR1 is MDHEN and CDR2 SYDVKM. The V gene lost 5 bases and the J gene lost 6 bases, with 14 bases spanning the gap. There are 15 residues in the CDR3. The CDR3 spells CASSPHQGFNSPLHF. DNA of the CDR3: TGTGCCAGCAGTCCTCATCAGGGTTTTAATTCACCCCTCCACTTT.

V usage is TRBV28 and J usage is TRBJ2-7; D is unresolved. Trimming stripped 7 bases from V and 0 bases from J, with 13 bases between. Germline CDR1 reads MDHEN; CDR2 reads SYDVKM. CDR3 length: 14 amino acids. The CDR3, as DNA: TGTGCCAGCATCAGGCCAGGCAACTCCTACGAGCAGTACTTC. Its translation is CASIRPGNSYEQYF.

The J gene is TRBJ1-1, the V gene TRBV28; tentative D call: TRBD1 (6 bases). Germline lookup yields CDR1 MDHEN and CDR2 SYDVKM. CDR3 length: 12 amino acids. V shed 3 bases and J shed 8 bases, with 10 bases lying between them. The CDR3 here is CASSFLRGEAFF. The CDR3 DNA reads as TGTGCCAGCAGTTTCCTCAGGGGAGAAGCTTTCTTT.

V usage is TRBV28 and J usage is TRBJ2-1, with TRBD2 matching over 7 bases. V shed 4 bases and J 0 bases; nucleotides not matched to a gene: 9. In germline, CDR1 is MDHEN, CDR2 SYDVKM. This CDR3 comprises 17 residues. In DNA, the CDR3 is TGTGCCAGCAGTTCCACCCAACTAGCGAACTCCTACAATGAGCAGTTCTTC. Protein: CASSSTQLANSYNEQFF.

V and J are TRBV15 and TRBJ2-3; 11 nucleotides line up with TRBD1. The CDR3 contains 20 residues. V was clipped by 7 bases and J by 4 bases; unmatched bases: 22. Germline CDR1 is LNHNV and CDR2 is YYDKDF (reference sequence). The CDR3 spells CATMATGTGGFHKNPDTQYF. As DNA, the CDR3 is TGTGCCACCATGGCGACCGGGACAGGGGGTTTTCATAAAAACCCAGATACGCAGTATTTT.

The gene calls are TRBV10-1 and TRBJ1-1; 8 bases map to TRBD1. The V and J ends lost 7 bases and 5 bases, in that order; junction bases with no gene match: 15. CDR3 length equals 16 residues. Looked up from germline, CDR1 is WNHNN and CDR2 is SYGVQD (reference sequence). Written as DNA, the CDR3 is TGCGCCAGCACTCAGCAGACAGGGGAAAGATATACTGAAGCTTTCTTT. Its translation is CASTQQTGERYTEAFF.

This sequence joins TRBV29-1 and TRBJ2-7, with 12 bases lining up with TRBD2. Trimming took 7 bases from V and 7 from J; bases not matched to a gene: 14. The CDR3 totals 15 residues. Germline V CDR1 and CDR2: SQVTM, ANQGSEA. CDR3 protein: CSGSLTSGRRGEQYF. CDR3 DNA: TGCAGCGGATCCCTGACTAGCGGGAGACGTGGAGAGCAGTACTTC.

CDR3 DNA sequence: TGTGCCACCAGTGATGAGACAGGTAACACTGAAGCTTTCTTT. Its protein is CATSDETGNTEAFF. This chain connects TRBV24-1 to TRBJ1-1; maybe TRBD1 (6 bases). Germline V gene data show CDR1 as KGHDR and CDR2 as SFDVKD. The CDR3 is 14 residues long. V lost 3 bases to trimming and J lost 2 bases, with 9 bases between them.

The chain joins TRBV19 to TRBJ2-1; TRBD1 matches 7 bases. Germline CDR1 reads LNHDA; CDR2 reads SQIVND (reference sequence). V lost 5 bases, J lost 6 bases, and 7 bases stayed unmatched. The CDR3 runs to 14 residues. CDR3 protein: CASSDQQGTNEQFF. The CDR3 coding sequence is TGTGCCAGTAGTGACCAACAGGGGACCAATGAGCAGTTCTTC.

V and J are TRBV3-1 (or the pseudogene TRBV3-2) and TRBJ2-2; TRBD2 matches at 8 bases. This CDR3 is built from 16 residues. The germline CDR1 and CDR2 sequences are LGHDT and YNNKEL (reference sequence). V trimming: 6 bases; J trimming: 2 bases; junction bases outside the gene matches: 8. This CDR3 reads CASRSIAGPNTGELFF. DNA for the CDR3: TGTGCCAGCAGGTCTATAGCGGGACCCAACACCGGGGAGCTGTTTTTT.

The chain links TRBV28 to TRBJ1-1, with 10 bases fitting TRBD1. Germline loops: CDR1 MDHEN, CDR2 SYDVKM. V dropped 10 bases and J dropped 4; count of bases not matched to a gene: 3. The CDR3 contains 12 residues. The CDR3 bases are TGTGCCACCCGGACAGGGGGCACTGAAGCTTTCTTT. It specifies CATRTGGTEAFF.

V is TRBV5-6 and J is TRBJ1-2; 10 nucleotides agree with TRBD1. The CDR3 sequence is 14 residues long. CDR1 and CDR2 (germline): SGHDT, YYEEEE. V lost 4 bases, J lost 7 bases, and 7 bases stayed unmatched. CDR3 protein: CASSQGQGIVGYTF. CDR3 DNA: TGTGCCAGCAGCCAGGGACAGGGGATTGTTGGCTACACCTTC. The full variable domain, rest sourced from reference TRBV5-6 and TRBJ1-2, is DAGVTQSPTHLIKTRGQQVTLRCSPKSGHDTVSWYQQALGQGPQFIFQYYEEEERQRGNFPDRFSGHQFPNYSSELNVNALLLGDSALYLCASSQGQGIVGYTFGSGTRLTVV.

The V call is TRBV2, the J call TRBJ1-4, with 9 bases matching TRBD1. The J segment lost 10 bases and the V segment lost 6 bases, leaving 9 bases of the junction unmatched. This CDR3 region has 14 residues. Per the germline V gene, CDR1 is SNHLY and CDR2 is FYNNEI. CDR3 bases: TGTGCCAGCAGCGACGGGACAGGGTTTGGAAAACTGTTTTTT. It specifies CASSDGTGFGKLFF. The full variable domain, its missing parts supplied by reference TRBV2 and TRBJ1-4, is EPEVTQTPSHQVTQMGQEVILRCVPISNHLYFYWYRQILGQKVEFLVSFYNNEISEKSEIFDDQFSVERPDGSNFTLKIRSTKLEDSAMYFCASSDGTGFGKLFFGSGTQLSVL.

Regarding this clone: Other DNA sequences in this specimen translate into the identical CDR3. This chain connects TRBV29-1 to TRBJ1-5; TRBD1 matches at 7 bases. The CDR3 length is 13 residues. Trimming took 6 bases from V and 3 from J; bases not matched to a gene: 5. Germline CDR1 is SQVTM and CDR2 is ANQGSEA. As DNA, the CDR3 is TGCAGCGTCGGGGACAGTTACAATCAGCCCCAGCATTTT. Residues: CSVGDSYNQPQHF.

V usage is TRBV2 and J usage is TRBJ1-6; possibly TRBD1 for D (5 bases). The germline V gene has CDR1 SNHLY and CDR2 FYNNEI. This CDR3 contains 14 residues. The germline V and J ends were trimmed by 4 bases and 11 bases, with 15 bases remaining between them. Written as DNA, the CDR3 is TGTGCCAGCAGTGTCCGCAGGGAGGGTGCACCCCTCCACTTT. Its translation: CASSVRREGAPLHF.

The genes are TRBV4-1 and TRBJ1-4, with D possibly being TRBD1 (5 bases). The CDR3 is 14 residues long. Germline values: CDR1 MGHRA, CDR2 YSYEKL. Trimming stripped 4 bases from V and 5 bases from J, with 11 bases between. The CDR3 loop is CASSLRQTNEKLFF. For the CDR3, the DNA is TGCGCCAGCAGCCTCCGACAGACGAATGAAAAACTGTTTTTT.

CDR3 sequence: CASSKRLGAETQYF. The CDR3 region has the DNA TGCGCCAGCAGCAAACGACTAGGGGCTGAGACCCAGTACTTC. The chain uses TRBV5-1 and TRBJ2-5; tentative D call: TRBD2 (6 bases). V was clipped by 4 bases and J by 5 bases, with 15 bases between them. This CDR3 is built from 14 residues. Germline V gene data show CDR1 as SGHRS and CDR2 as YFSETQ.

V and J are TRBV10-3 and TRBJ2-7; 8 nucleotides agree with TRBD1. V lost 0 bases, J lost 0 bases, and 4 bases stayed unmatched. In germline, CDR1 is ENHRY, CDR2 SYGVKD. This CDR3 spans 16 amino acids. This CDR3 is CAISESGQGASYEQYF. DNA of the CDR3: TGTGCCATCAGTGAGTCTGGTCAGGGGGCCTCCTACGAGCAGTACTTC.

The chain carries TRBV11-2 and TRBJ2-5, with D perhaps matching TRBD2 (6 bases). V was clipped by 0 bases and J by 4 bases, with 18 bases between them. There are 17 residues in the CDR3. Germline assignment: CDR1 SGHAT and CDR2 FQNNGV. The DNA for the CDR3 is TGTGCCAGCAGCTTAGATTCGACGGACCGACTAGGAGAGACCCAGTACTTC. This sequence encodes CASSLDSTDRLGETQYF.

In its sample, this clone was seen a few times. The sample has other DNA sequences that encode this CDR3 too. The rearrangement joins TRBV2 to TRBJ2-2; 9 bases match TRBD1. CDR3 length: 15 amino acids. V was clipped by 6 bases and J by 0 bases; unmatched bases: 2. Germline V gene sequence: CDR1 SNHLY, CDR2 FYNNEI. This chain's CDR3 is CASSRDRANTGELFF. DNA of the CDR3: TGTGCCAGCAGCCGGGACAGGGCGAACACCGGGGAGCTGTTTTTT.